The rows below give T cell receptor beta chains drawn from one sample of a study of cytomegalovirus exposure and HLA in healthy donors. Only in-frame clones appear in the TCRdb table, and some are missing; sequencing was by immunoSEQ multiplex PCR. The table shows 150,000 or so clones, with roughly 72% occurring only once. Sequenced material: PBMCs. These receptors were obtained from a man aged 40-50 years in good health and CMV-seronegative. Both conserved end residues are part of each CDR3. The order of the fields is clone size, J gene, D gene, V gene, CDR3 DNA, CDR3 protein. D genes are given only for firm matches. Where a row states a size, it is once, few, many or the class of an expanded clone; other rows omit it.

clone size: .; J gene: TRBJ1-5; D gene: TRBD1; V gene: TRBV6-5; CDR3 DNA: TGTGCCAGCAGTGAGACAGGGGGCCATCAGCCCCAGCATTTT; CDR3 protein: CASSETGGHQPQHF
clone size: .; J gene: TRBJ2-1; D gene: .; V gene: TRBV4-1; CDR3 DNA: TGCGCCAGCAGCCAAGATGGCGGAGGCTACAATGAGCAGTTCTTC; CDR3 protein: CASSQDGGGYNEQFF
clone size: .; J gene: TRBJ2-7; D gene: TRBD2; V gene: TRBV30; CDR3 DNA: TGTGCCTGGAGACCTAGACTAGCGGGCCGCTACGAGCAGTACTTC; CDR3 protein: CAWRPRLAGRYEQYF
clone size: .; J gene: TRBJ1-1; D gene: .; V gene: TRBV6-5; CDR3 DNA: TGTGCCAGCAGTTCCCGGGAGGGCACTGAAGCTTTCTTT; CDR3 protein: CASSSREGTEAFF
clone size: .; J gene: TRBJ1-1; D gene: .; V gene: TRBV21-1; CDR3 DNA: TGTGCCAGCAGCAAAGAATGGCTTCACCCTTCTGAAGCTTTCTTT; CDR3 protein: CASSKEWLHPSEAFF
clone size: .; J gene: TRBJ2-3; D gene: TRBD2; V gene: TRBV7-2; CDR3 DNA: TGTGCCAGCAGTCGGGACTACTCGACAGATACGCAGTATTTT; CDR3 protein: CASSRDYSTDTQYF
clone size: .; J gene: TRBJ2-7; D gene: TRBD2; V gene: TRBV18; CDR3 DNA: TGTGCCAGCTCCCAACTAGCGGGAGAGGCCGAGCAGTACTTC; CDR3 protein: CASSQLAGEAEQYF
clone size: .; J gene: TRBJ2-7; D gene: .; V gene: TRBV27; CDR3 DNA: TGTGCCAGCAGTTTATCAGGGGGGGCCGGCTACGAGCAGTACTTC; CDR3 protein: CASSLSGGAGYEQYF
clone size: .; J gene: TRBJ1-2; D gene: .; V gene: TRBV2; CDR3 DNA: TGTGCCAGCAGTCCCCCGGGGGTTGGCTACACCTTC; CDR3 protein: CASSPPGVGYTF
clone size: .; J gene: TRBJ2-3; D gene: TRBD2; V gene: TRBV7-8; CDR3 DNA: TGTGCCAGCAGGCTGCGTAGGACTAGCGGGAGAGATACGCAGTATTTT; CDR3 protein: CASRLRRTSGRDTQYF
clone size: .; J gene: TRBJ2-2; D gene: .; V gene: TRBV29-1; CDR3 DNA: TGCAGCGTTGAAGAACGGGGAACGAACACCGGGGAGCTGTTTTTT; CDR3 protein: CSVEERGTNTGELFF
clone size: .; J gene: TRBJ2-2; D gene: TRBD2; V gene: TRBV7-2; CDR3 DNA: TGTGCCAGCAGCCACAGAGTTAGCGGGAGGGCCGGTACCGGGGAGCTGTTTTTT; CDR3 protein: CASSHRVSGRAGTGELFF
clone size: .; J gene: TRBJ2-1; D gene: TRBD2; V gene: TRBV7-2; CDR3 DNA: TGTGCCAGCAGCTTCCGGGGGGGAGCGGGCTCCTACAATGAGCAGTTCTTC; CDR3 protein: CASSFRGGAGSYNEQFF
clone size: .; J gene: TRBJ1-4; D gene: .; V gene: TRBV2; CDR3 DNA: TGTGCCAGCAGGCAGGGTAGGGATGAAAAACTGTTTTTT; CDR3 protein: CASRQGRDEKLFF
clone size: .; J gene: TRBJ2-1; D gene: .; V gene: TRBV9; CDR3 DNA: TGTGCCAGCAGCGCCGGGAATGAGCAGTTCTTC; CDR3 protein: CASSAGNEQFF
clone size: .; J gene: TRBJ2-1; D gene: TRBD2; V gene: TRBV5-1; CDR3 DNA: TGCGCCAGCAGCTTCGGGGGACTAGCGGGAGTGGATGAGCAGTTCTTC; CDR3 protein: CASSFGGLAGVDEQFF
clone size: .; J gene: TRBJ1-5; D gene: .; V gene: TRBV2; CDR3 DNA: TGTGCCAGCAGTGTAAGACATACCCTCGATCAGCCCCAGCATTTT; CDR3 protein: CASSVRHTLDQPQHF
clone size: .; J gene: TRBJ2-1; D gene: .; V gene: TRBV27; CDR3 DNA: TGTGCCAGCACCTTAGGGTCCGGGGGCAATGAGCAGTTCTTC; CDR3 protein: CASTLGSGGNEQFF
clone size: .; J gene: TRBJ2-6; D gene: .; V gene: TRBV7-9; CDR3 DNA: TGTGCCAGCAGCCCTGCGGGGGCCAACGGCCTGACTTTC; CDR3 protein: CASSPAGANGLTF
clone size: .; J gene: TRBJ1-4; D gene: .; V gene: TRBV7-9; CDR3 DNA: TGTGCCAGCAGGAGTAGGGGTAATGAAAAACTGTTTTTT; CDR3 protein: CASRSRGNEKLFF
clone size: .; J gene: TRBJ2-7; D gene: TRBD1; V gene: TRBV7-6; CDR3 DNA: TGTGCCAGCAGCCCCGGACAGGGGTTAAGCTCCTACGAGCAGTACTTC; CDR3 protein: CASSPGQGLSSYEQYF
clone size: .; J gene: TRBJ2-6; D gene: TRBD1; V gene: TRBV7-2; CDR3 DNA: TGTGCCAGCAGTCACAGGGGGCGCGGGGCCAACGGCCTGACTTTC; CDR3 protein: CASSHRGRGANGLTF
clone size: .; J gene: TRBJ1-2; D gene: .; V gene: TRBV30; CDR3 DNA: TGTGCCTGTCGGCCAGGGCCAAACTATGGCTACACCTTC; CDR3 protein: CACRPGPNYGYTF
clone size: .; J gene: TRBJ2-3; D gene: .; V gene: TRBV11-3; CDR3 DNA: TGTGCCAGCAGCCTGTCCTCGTTGTTTACAGATACGCAGTATTTT; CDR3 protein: CASSLSSLFTDTQYF
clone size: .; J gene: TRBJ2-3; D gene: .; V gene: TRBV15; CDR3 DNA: TGTGCCACCAGCAGAGATTTCGACATTCCAGATACGCAGTATTTT; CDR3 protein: CATSRDFDIPDTQYF
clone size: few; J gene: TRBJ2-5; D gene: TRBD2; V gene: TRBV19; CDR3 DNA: TGTGCCAGTAGTATAGAGGGGTCGGGAGGGACCCAGTACTTC; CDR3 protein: CASSIEGSGGTQYF
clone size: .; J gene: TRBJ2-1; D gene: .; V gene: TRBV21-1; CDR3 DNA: TGTGCCAGCAGCGCCTCTATTTCAAGCGGGAGAAACAATGAGCAGTTCTTC; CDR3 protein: CASSASISSGRNNEQFF
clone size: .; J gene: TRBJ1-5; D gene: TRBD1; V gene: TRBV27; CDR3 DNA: TGTGCCAGCAGTACGGACAGGAATCAGCCCCAGCATTTT; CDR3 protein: CASSTDRNQPQHF
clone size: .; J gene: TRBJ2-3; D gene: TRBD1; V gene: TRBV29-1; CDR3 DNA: TGCAGCGTTGGCACAGGGGCAGATACGCAGTATTTT; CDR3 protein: CSVGTGADTQYF
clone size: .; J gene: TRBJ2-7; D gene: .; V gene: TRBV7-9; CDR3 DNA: TGTTCCAGCAGCTACACATACGAGCAGTACTTC; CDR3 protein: CSSSYTYEQYF
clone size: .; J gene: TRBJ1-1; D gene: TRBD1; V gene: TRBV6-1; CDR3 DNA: TGTGCCAGCAGTCGGGACAGGGAGGGGGAAGCTTTCTTT; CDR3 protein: CASSRDREGEAFF
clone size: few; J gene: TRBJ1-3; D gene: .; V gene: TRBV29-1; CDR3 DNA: TGCAGCGTCCGGACGGGGTCAGGAAACACCATATATTTT; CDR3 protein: CSVRTGSGNTIYF
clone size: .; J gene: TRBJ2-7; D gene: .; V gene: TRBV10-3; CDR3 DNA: TGTGCCATCAGTGGCGCTAGCGCATCCTCCTACGAGCAGTACTTC; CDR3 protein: CAISGASASSYEQYF
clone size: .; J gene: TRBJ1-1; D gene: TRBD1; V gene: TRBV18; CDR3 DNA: TGTGCCAGCTCGTCAGGGGGGAACACTGAAGCTTTCTTT; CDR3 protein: CASSSGGNTEAFF
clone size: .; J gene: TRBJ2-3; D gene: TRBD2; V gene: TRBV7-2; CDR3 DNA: TGTGCCAGCAGCCCATGGGGCGGGGGGAGGGCAGATACGCAGTATTTT; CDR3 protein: CASSPWGGGRADTQYF
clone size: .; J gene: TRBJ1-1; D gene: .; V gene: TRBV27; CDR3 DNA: TGTGCCAGCAGTTCCCCAGGGAAAGGCGGCACTGAAGCTTTCTTT; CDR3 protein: CASSSPGKGGTEAFF
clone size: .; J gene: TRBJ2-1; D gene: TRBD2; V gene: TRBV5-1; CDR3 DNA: TGCGCCAGCAGCTTGACGGGAGGTAAAAATGAGCAGTTCTTC; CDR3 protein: CASSLTGGKNEQFF
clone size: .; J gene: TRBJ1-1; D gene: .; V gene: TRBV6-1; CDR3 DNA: TGTGCCAGCAGCCCCAGGGGTTGGGACACTGAAGCTTTCTTT; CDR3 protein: CASSPRGWDTEAFF
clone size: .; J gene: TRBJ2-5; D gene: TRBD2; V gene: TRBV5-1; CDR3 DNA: TGCGCCAGCAGCCAATCCGGGACTAGCGGTGGGGGAGAGACCCAGTACTTC; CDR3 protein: CASSQSGTSGGGETQYF
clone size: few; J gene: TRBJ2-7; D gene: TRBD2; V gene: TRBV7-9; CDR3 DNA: TGTGCCAGCACCTTAGCGGGAGGTCTCTCCTACGAGCAGTACTTC; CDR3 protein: CASTLAGGLSYEQYF
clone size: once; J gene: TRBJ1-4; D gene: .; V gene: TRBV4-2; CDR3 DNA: TGTGCCAGCAGCCAAGACCCCAGAGGGGCGGGGGAAAAACTGTTTTTT; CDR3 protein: CASSQDPRGAGEKLFF
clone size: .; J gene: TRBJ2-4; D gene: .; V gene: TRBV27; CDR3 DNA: TGTGCCAGCAGTAACGGACAGTCCGAGAACATTCAGTACTTC; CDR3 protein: CASSNGQSENIQYF
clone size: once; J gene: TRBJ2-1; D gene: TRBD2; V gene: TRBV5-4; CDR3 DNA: TGTGCCAGCAGCGATAGCGGGCCCTCCTACAATGAGCAGTTCTTC; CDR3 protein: CASSDSGPSYNEQFF
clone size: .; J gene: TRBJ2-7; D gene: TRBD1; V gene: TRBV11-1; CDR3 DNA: TGTGCCAGCAGCTTCGGACAGGGTTACGAGCAGTACTTC; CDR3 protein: CASSFGQGYEQYF
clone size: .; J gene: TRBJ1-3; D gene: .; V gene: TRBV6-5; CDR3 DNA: TGTGCCAGCAGTTACGCCACGGGTTCTGGAAACACCATATATTTT; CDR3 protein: CASSYATGSGNTIYF
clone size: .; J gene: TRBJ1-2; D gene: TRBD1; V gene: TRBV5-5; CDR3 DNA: TGTGCCAGCAGCTTGCTCCCGGGACAGGGGACCAACTATGGCTACACCTTC; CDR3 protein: CASSLLPGQGTNYGYTF
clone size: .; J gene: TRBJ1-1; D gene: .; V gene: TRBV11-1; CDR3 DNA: TGTGCCAGCAGCGGTACAGTGAGCACTGAAGCTTTCTTT; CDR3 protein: CASSGTVSTEAFF
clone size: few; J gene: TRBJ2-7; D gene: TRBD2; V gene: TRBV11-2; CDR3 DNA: TGTGCCAGCAGCTTAGGGCCGGGGCGGGAGAGCTCCTACGAGCAGTACTTC; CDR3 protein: CASSLGPGRESSYEQYF
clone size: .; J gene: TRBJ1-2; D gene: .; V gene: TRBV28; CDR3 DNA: TGTGCCAGCAGTATACCCTCCCCCGGGGGAAACTATGGCTACACCTTC; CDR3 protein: CASSIPSPGGNYGYTF
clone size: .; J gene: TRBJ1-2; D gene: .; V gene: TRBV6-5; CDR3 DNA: TGTGCCAGCAGTCCTTACAGGAACCAGGGCTATGGCTACACCTTC; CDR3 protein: CASSPYRNQGYGYTF
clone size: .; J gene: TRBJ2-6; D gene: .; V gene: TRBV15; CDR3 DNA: TGTGCCACCAGCAGAGATAATCGGGGGGCCAACGTCCTGACTTTC; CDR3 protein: CATSRDNRGANVLTF
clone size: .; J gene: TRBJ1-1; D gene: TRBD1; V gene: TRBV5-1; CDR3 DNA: TGCGCCAGCAGCTTCGGTGACAGGGTGCACACTGAAGCTTTCTTT; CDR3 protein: CASSFGDRVHTEAFF